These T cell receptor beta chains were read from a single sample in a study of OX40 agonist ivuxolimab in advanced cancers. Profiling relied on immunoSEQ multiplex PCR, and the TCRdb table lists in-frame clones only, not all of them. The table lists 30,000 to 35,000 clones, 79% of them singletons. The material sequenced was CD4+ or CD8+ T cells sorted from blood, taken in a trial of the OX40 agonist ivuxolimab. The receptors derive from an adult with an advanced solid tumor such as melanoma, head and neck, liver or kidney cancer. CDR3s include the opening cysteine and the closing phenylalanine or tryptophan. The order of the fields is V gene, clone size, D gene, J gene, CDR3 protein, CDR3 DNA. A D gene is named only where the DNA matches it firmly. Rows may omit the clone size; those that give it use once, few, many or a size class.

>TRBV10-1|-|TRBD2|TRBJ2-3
CASSNLAGGTDTQYF
TGCGCCAGCAGTAATCTAGCGGGAGGTACAGATACGCAGTATTTT
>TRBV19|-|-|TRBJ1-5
CASSKIPPGDQPQHF
TGTGCCAGTAGTAAAATCCCACCGGGAGATCAGCCCCAGCATTTT
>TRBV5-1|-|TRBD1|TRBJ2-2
CASRPRTGGTGELFF
TGCGCCAGCCGTCCCAGGACAGGGGGAACCGGGGAGCTGTTTTTT
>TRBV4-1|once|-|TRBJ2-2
CASSQGSGNAGELFF
TGCGCCAGCAGCCAAGGATCAGGGAACGCCGGGGAGCTGTTTTTT
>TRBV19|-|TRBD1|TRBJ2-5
CASSSRDRAQYF
TGTGCCAGTAGTTCTCGGGACAGGGCACAGTACTTC
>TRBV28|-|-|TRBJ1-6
CASSTNRAASPLHF
TGTGCCAGCAGCACAAACAGGGCGGCTTCACCCCTCCACTTT
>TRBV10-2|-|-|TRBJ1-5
CASSERGDQPQHF
TGCGCCAGCAGTGAGAGAGGAGATCAGCCCCAGCATTTT
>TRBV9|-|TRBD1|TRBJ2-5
CASSPTSLRGTGKGRQETQYF
TGTGCCAGCAGCCCTACAAGCCTACGAGGGACAGGGAAAGGAAGGCAAGAGACCCAGTACTTC
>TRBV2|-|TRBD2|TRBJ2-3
CATRLAGLSTDTQYF
TGTGCCACCCGACTAGCGGGACTGAGCACAGATACGCAGTATTTT
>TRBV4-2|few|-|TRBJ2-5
CASSQDRISETQYF
TGTGCCAGCAGCCAAGATCGCATTAGCGAGACCCAGTACTTC
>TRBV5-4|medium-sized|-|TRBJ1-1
CAEGVTEAFF
TGTGCCGAAGGGGTCACTGAAGCTTTCTTT
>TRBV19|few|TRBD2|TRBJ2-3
CASSRGSGLDTQYF
TGTGCCAGTAGTAGAGGTAGCGGGCTAGATACGCAGTATTTT
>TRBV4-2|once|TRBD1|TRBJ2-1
CASSQAQGDLYNEQFF
TGTGCCAGCAGCCAAGCCCAGGGGGATCTCTACAATGAGCAGTTCTTC
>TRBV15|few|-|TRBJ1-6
CATSRDSGARSPLHF
TGTGCCACCAGCAGAGATTCAGGGGCCAGGTCACCCCTCCACTTT
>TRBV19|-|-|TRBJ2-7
CASSPSNRFDEQYF
TGTGCCAGTAGTCCCTCGAACCGGTTCGACGAGCAGTACTTC
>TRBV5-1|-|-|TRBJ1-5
CASSLERGDQPQHF
TGCGCCAGCAGCTTGGAGAGGGGAGATCAGCCCCAGCATTTT
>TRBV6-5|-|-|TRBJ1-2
CASSLEGLALYGYTF
TGTGCCAGCAGTCTCGAGGGATTAGCTCTCTATGGCTACACCTTC
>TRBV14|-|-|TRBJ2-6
CASSHFDRIRSGANVLTF
TGTGCCAGCAGCCATTTTGACAGGATCCGCTCTGGGGCCAACGTCCTGACTTTC
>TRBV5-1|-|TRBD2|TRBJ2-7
CASSLREGYEQYF
TGCGCCAGCAGCTTGCGGGAGGGGTACGAGCAGTACTTC
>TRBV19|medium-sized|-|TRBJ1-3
CASSPDRGGNTIYF
TGTGCCAGTAGCCCGGACAGAGGCGGAAACACCATATATTTT
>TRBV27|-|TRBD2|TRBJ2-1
CASSLFPTSGTIGHTYNEQFF
TGTGCCAGCAGTTTATTTCCAACTAGCGGGACGATCGGCCACACCTACAATGAGCAGTTCTTC
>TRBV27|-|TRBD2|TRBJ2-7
CASNNGGGGYEQYF
TGTGCCAGCAACAACGGCGGCGGGGGCTACGAGCAGTACTTC
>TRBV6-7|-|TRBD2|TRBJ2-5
CASRQLPGLAGQETQYF
TGTGCCAGCAGGCAACTGCCGGGACTAGCGGGTCAAGAGACCCAGTACTTC
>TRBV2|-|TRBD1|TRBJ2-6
CASSLRSGTGLSGSGANVLTF
TGTGCCAGCAGTCTAAGGAGTGGGACAGGCTTATCGGGCTCTGGGGCCAACGTCCTGACTTTC
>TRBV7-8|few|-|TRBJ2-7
CASSFSGGLAEQYF
TGTGCCAGCAGCTTTTCAGGCGGTCTAGCCGAGCAGTACTTC
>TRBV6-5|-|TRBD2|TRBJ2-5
CASSSGGRGQETQYF
TGTGCCAGCAGTTCAGGCGGGAGGGGCCAAGAGACCCAGTACTTC
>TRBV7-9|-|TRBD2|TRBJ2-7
CASSRGSSGRLGEQYF
TGTGCCAGCAGCCGTGGATCTAGCGGGAGGTTGGGCGAGCAGTACTTC
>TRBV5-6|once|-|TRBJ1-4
CASSPDGLNEKLFF
TGTGCCAGCAGCCCCGACGGTTTGAATGAAAAACTGTTTTTT
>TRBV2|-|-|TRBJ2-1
CASNGGRSSYNEQFF
TGTGCCAGCAATGGAGGGAGGAGCTCCTACAATGAGCAGTTCTTC
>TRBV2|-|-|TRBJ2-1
CASSSTTGGTHEQFF
TGTGCCAGCAGCTCTACTACTGGGGGGACCCATGAGCAGTTCTTC
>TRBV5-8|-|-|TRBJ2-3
CASSLWFFEGTQYF
TGTGCCAGCAGCTTGTGGTTCTTTGAAGGTACGCAGTATTTT
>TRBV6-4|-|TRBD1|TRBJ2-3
CASSEKGASDTQYF
TGTGCCAGCAGTGAAAAGGGGGCCTCAGATACGCAGTATTTT
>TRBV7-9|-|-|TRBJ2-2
CASSRPPGQTPGELFF
TGTGCCAGCAGCCGCCCGCCCGGACAGACTCCCGGGGAGCTGTTTTTT
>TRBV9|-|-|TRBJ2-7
CASSPGRYEQYF
TGTGCCAGCAGCCCCGGCCGCTACGAGCAGTACTTC
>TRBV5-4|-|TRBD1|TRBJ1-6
CASSIRQGGRHNSPLHF
TGTGCCAGCAGCATACGTCAGGGGGGCCGTCATAATTCACCCCTCCACTTT
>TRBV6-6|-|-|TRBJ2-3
CASRASGTDTQYF
TGTGCCAGCAGGGCTAGCGGCACAGATACGCAGTATTTT
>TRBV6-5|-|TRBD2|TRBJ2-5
CASSYGLRGARETQYF
TGTGCCAGCAGTTATGGCTTGCGGGGGGCCCGGGAGACCCAGTACTTC
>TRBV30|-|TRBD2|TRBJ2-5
CAWSATSAGETQYF
TGTGCCTGGAGTGCTACTAGCGCGGGAGAGACCCAGTACTTC
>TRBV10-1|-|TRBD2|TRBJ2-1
CASSEAGGPYEQFF
TGCGCCAGCAGTGAAGCGGGAGGGCCGTATGAGCAGTTCTTC
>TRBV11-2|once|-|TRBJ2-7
CASTLTRVSDEQYF
TGTGCCAGCACCTTAACCAGGGTGTCGGACGAGCAGTACTTC
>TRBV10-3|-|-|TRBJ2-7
CAISREGALYEQYF
TGTGCCATCAGTCGAGAAGGGGCTTTATACGAGCAGTACTTC
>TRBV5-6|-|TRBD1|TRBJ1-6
CASSLLGQGVQSPLHF
TGTGCCAGCAGCCTGCTGGGACAGGGGGTACAATCACCCCTCCACTTT
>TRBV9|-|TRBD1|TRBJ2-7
CASSRDRGREQYF
TGTGCCAGCAGCCGGGACAGGGGAAGGGAGCAGTACTTC
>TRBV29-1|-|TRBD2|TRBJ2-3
CSGGTSGADTQYF
TGCAGCGGTGGGACTAGCGGAGCAGATACGCAGTATTTT
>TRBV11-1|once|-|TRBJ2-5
CASSLGRSGSPTQYF
TGTGCCAGCAGCTTAGGGCGATCCGGGAGCCCGACCCAGTACTTC
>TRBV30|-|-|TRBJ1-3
CAWSVPVSGNTIYF
TGTGCCTGGAGTGTACCTGTCTCTGGAAACACCATATATTTT
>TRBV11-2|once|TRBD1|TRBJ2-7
CASRTSGQPSYEQYF
TGTGCCAGCAGAACGTCGGGACAGCCCTCCTACGAGCAGTACTTC
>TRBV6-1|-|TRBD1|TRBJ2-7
CATAPGGPYEQYF
TGTGCCACCGCCCCAGGGGGCCCCTACGAGCAGTACTTC
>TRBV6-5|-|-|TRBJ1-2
CASTQGGGGGYGYTF
TGTGCCAGCACACAAGGGGGAGGAGGAGGCTATGGCTACACCTTC
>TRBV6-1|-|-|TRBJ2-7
CASSESVMGYEQYF
TGTGCCAGCAGTGAGAGCGTAATGGGATACGAGCAGTACTTC
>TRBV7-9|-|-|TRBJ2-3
CASSLATSTDTQYF
TGTGCCAGCAGCTTAGCTACTAGCACAGATACGCAGTATTTT
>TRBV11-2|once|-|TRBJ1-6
CASSLDGRGSPLHF
TGTGCCAGCAGCTTGGACGGTCGAGGATCACCCCTCCACTTT
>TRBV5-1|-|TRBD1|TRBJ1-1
CASSLPRDSLNTEAFF
TGCGCCAGCAGCTTGCCACGGGACAGCCTGAACACTGAAGCTTTCTTT
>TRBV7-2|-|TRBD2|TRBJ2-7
CASSPPLAGMNEQYF
TGTGCCAGCAGCCCCCCCCTAGCGGGGATGAACGAGCAGTACTTC
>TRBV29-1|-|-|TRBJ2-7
CSAGTTGYEQYF
TGCAGCGCGGGGACAACGGGCTACGAGCAGTACTTC
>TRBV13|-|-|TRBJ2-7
CASSPGPGAYEQYF
TGTGCCAGCAGCCCGGGTCCGGGGGCCTACGAGCAGTACTTC
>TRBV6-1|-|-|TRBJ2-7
CASRADSSYEQYF
TGTGCCAGCCGTGCGGACAGCAGTTACGAGCAGTACTTC
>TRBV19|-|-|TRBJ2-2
CASKQGIGELFF
TGTGCCAGCAAACAGGGAATTGGGGAGCTGTTTTTT
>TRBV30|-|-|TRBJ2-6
CAWTPRGAGANVLTF
TGTGCCTGGACCCCCCGAGGGGCTGGGGCCAACGTCCTGACTTTC
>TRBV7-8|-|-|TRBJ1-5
CASSFDRTVPNQPQHF
TGTGCCAGCAGCTTCGACCGGACAGTTCCGAATCAGCCCCAGCATTTT